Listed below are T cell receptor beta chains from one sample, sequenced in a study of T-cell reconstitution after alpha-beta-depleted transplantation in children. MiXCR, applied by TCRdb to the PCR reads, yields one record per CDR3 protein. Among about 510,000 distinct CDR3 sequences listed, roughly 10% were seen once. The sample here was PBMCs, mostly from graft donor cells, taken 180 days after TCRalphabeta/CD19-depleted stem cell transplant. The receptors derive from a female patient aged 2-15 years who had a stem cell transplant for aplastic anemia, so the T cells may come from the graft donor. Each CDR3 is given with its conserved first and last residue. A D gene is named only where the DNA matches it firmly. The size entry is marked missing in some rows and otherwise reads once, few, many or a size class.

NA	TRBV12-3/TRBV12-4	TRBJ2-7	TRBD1	CASSLARDRVREQYF	TGTGCCAGCAGTTTAGCGAGGGACAGGGTTAGAGAGCAGTACTTC
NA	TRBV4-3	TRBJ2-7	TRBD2	CASSHFLIAGGGEQYF	TGCGCCAGCAGCCACTTTTTAATAGCGGGAGGAGGCGAGCAGTACTTC
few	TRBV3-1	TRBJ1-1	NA	CASSLNAVNTEAFF	TGTGCCAGCAGCCTAAACGCAGTGAACACTGAAGCTTTCTTT
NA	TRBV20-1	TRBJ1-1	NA	CSARRDWNTEAFF	TGCAGTGCTAGGAGGGATTGGAACACTGAAGCTTTCTTT
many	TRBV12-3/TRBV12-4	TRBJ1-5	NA	CASSFSGDQPQHF	TGTGCCAGCAGTTTTTCCGGCGATCAGCCCCAGCATTTT
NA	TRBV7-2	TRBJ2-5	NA	CASSERLAQETQYF	TGTGCCAGCAGCGAACGGTTGGCCCAAGAGACCCAGTACTTC
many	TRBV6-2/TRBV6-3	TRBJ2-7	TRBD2	CASSDIAGGYEQYF	TGTGCCAGCAGCGATATAGCGGGTGGCTACGAGCAGTACTTC
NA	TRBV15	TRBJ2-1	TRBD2	CATSRLAVGGSNEQFF	TGTGCCACCAGCAGACTAGCGGTGGGGGGGTCCAATGAGCAGTTCTTC
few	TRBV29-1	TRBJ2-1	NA	CSGRGRLSYNEQFF	TGCAGCGGCAGGGGTCGTCTGTCCTACAATGAGCAGTTCTTC
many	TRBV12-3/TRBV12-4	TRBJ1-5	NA	CASSPGWGPSNQPQHF	TGTGCCAGCAGCCCCGGGTGGGGTCCCTCCAATCAGCCCCAGCATTTT
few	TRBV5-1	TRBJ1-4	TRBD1	CASSLQGTGNEKLFF	TGCGCCAGCAGCTTGCAGGGGACAGGGAATGAAAAACTGTTTTTT
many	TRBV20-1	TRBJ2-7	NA	CSAGGGLAYEQYF	TGCAGTGCTGGGGGGGGGCTCGCCTACGAGCAGTACTTC
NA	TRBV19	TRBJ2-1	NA	CASSINGPLLGDNEQFF	TGTGCCAGTAGTATCAACGGGCCTCTCTTAGGGGACAATGAGCAGTTCTTC
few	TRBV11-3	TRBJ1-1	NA	CASSVEGYGNTEAFF	TGTGCCAGCAGCGTCGAGGGGTACGGAAACACTGAAGCTTTCTTT
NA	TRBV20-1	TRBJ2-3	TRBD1	CSACKTGGTGDTQYF	TGCAGTGCTTGCAAGACAGGGGGAACGGGAGATACGCAGTATTTT
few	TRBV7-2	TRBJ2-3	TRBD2	CASSLQAGGVTDTQYF	TGTGCCAGCAGCCTCCAGGCGGGAGGGGTCACAGATACGCAGTATTTT